A selection of T cell receptor beta chains follows, all from one sample in a study of technical replicates of blood from a few donors. The method was immunoSEQ multiplex PCR; TCRdb's version includes in-frame clones alone and lacks a portion of them. Of about 100,000 clones detected, about 94% appear once; the ten largest clones hold around 0.23%. Sequenced material: T cells isolated from PBMCs. The receptors here all came from a human donor in good health. Each CDR3 is given with its conserved first and last residue. The D gene is left open where the match is weak. Clone size, where shown, is once, few, many, or a class for clones that have expanded.

TRBV28	NA	TRBJ1-2	NA	CASSLFLGGGNYGYTF	TGTGCCAGCAGTTTATTCTTGGGCGGGGGAAACTATGGCTACACCTTC
TRBV6-5	TRBD2	TRBJ2-3	NA	CASRIAGVTNTQYF	TGTGCCAGCAGAATAGCGGGGGTGACGAATACGCAGTATTTT
TRBV5-5	TRBD1	TRBJ1-4	NA	CASRDRVYEKLFF	TGTGCCAGCCGGGACAGGGTATACGAAAAACTGTTTTTT
TRBV11-2	NA	TRBJ1-3	NA	CASSLDPSSGNTIYF	TGTGCCAGCAGCTTAGATCCCTCCTCTGGAAACACCATATATTTT
TRBV5-1	NA	TRBJ2-1	NA	CASSSLPGVSYNEQFF	TGCGCCAGCAGCTCGCTTCCGGGAGTCTCCTACAATGAGCAGTTCTTC
TRBV6-1	TRBD1	TRBJ1-2	NA	CASSEDLAQGARGYTF	TGTGCCAGCAGTGAGGATCTGGCTCAGGGGGCGCGTGGCTACACCTTC
TRBV5-8	TRBD1	TRBJ1-4	NA	CASSQGQGATNEKLFF	TGTGCCAGCAGCCAGGGACAGGGAGCAACTAATGAAAAACTGTTTTTT
TRBV11-2	TRBD2	TRBJ2-1	NA	CASSLGRGGTSAYNEQFF	TGTGCCAGCAGCTTAGGTCGCGGCGGGACTAGCGCGTACAATGAGCAGTTCTTC
TRBV7-2	NA	TRBJ1-5	NA	CASSLERGGRGQFYQPQHF	TGTGCCAGCAGCTTAGAAAGAGGTGGGCGCGGACAGTTCTATCAGCCCCAGCATTTT
TRBV4-1	NA	TRBJ2-7	NA	CASSQASHTGQPFF	TGCGCCAGCAGCCAAGCCTCCCATACGGGACAACCGTTCTTC
TRBV5-1	TRBD1	TRBJ1-5	NA	CASSSGGQGVVWHQPQHF	TGCGCCAGCAGCTCCGGGGGACAGGGTGTAGTTTGGCATCAGCCCCAGCATTTT
TRBV18	NA	TRBJ1-1	few	CASQGYTEAFF	TGTGCCAGTCAGGGCTATACTGAAGCTTTCTTT
TRBV4-1	NA	TRBJ2-7	NA	CASSPSRSYEQYF	TGCGCCAGCAGCCCCTCGCGATCCTACGAGCAGTACTTC
TRBV5-3	TRBD1	TRBJ1-5	NA	CARSHKPQRDSPNQPQHF	TGTGCCAGAAGCCACAAGCCCCAACGGGACAGCCCCAATCAGCCCCAGCATTTT